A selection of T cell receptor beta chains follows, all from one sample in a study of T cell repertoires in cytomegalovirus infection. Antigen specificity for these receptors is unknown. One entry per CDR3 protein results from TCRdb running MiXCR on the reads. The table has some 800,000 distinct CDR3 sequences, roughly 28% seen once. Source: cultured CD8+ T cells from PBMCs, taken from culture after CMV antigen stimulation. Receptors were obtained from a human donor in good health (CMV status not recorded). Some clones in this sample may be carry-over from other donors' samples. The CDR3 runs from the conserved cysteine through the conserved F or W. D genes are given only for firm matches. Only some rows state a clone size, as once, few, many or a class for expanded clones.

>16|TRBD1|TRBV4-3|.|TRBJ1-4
TGCGCCAGCAGCCAAGGCTACAGGGGCGATAATGAAAAACTGTTTTTT
CASSQGYRGDNEKLFF
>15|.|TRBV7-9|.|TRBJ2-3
TGTGCCAGCAGCTTAGTCGCGGGGCCCGGAGATACGCAGTATTTT
CASSLVAGPGDTQYF
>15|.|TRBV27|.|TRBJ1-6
TGTGCCAGCACAAGAATACCTCTTGGAAATTCACCCCTCCACTTT
CASTRIPLGNSPLHF
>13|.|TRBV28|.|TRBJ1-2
TGTGTAACCGCCTGGGCTTCTCGGGATGGCTACACCTTC
CVTAWASRDGYTF
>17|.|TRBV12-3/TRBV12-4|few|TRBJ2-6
TGTGCCAGCAGTCCCGGGGACGGCGTCTCTGGGGCCAACGTCCTGACTTTC
CASSPGDGVSGANVLTF
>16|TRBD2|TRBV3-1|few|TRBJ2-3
TGTGCCAGCAGCCAAGAAAGCGGGGGGTGGACAGATACGCAGTATTTT
CASSQESGGWTDTQYF
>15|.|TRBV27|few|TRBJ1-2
TGTGCCAGCAGTTTATCGTCCCCCCTCCGCTATGGCTACACCTTC
CASSLSSPLRYGYTF
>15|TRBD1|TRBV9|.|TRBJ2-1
TGTGCCAGCAGCGAGTTGACAGGGTGGGGAAATGAGCAGTTCTTC
CASSELTGWGNEQFF
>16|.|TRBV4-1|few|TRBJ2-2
TGCGCCAGCAGCCAAGGATCTGGGGGTCACACCGGGGAGCTGTTTTTT
CASSQGSGGHTGELFF
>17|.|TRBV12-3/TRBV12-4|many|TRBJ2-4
TGTGCCAGCAGTTCCTCCCGACGGGGCGCGGCCAAAAACATTCAGTACTTC
CASSSSRRGAAKNIQYF
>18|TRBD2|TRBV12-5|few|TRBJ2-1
TGTGCTAGTGGACCGACTAGCGGGGGGCCTAGCTCCTACAATGAGCAGTTCTTC
CASGPTSGGPSSYNEQFF
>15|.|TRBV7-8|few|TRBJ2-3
TGTGCCAGCAGCTTAGAAGTTAGCGGCACAGATACGCAGTATTTT
CASSLEVSGTDTQYF
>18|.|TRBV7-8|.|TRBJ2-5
TGTGCCAGCATCAAGTCTTACTTATCCGGGGAGGACGGAGAGACCCAGTACTTC
CASIKSYLSGEDGETQYF
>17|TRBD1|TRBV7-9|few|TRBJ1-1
TGTGCCAGCAGCTTAGCAAGGGACAGGAAAATGAACACTGAAGCTTTCTTT
CASSLARDRKMNTEAFF
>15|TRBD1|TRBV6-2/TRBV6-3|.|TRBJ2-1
TGTGCCAGCAGTTGGCACAGGGGGCCCTACAATGAGCAGTTCTTC
CASSWHRGPYNEQFF
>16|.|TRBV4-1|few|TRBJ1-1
TGCGCCAGCTCCGGAAGGTTTAGCGGTGGGAACACTGAAGCTTTCTTT
CASSGRFSGGNTEAFF
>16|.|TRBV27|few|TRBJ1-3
TGTGCCAGCAGTACTCACCGGGAGGAGGGTGGAAACACCATATATTTT
CASSTHREEGGNTIYF
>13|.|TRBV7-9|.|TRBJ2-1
TGTGCCAGCAGAACAGGGTTGGTCAATGAGCAGTTCTTC
CASRTGLVNEQFF